Reported below is one T cell receptor (beta chain). Its antigen is unknown. This record belongs to a study of identifying expanded T cells in peripheral blood. The CDR3 is 17 amino acids. After removal of 3 bases from V and 5 bases from J, the junction contained 6 bases not matched to a gene. CDR1 is SGDLS, CDR2 YYNGEE, per germline. Collection occurred without any documented infections or immune events in donors. General study points: Clone count variance between approximately two-week samples rose with total template count. Roughly 1.2 clones differed between technical replicates, versus about 15 and 19 over time.

Using immunoSEQ multiplex PCR, the repertoire was profiled, and TCRdb retains in-frame clones only, with some absent. The table includes some 96,000 clones, approximately 88% detected once. The sample taken for sequencing was blood. This TCR was recovered from a person aged 18-69 years in good health. The J gene is TRBJ2-2, the V gene TRBV9, with TRBD2 matching over 14 bases. The CDR3 sequence is CASSGGLAGAGTGELFF. CDR3 DNA: TGTGCCAGCAGCGGGGGACTAGCGGGAGCGGGAACCGGGGAGCTGTTTTTT.